This T cell receptor (beta chain) was identified in a study of blood T cell repertoires in COVID-19. Turning to the study itself: The samples span acute and convalescent COVID-19 from the United States, Italy and Spain. PBMCs, B-cell-depleted T cells, or T cells were the source of the cDNA or gDNA that made up the material.

Method: immunoSEQ multiplex PCR; TCRdb's copy keeps in-frame clones and lacks some. The sample lists roughly 92,000 clones, 80% to 90% occurring once. The CDR3 spans 15 residues. The V call is TRBV21-1, the J call TRBJ2-7; the tabulated D call, TRBD2, remains unverified against the DNA. TRBV21-1 counts as a pseudogene. This clonotype was sampled from a woman older than 75 with acute or convalescent COVID-19. The sequenced material came from peripheral blood. The CDR3 reads CASSKVDCLPREQYF. The CDR3 bases are TGTGCCAGCAGCAAGGTAGACTGCTTGCCTCGAGAGCAGTACTTC.